Following are 14 T cell receptor beta chains from one sample sequenced in a study of blood T cells in healthy people across ages. The use of a sample-barcoded 5' primer and a J-beta primer mix characterized a second PCR of roughly 6 to 12 cycles. Each CDR3 protein is one row after TCRdb ran MiXCR on the 5' RACE reads. The sample has 1.5 million to 2 million distinct CDR3 sequences, about 50% seen once. Sequencing was performed on blood. The receptors stem from a woman aged 35 to 49 in good health.

The rearrangement links TRBV28 to TRBJ1-4; 8 bases fit TRBD1. The CDR3 loop spans 15 amino acids. Germline CDR1 MDHEN, CDR2 SYDVKM. Trimming took 7 bases from V and 4 from J; bases not matched to a gene: 8. For the CDR3, the DNA is TGTGCCAGCAAGCGACAGGGGTCCTTTAATGAAAAACTGTTTTTT. Translating it yields CASKRQGSFNEKLFF.

The CDR3 reads CNGQGADGYTF. CDR3 DNA sequence: TGCAATGGACAGGGGGCAGATGGCTACACCTTC. The rearrangement links TRBV29-1 to TRBJ1-2, with 11 bases fitting TRBD1. The CDR3 consists of 11 residues. Germline CDR1 is SQVTM and CDR2 is ANQGSEA.

This clonotype was recorded only once. The J gene is TRBJ1-2, the V gene TRBV27; 10 positions agree with TRBD1. There are 17 residues in the CDR3. Germline V lookup: CDR1 MNHEY, CDR2 SMNVEV (reference sequence). Trimming cost V 4 bases and J 0 bases; bases outside gene matches: 8. CDR3 nucleotides: TGTGCCAGCAGTTCCCGGACAGGGGGTACCTCTAACTATGGCTACACCTTC. Its translation is CASSSRTGGTSNYGYTF.

This clonotype was seen a few times. V is TRBV5-1 and J is TRBJ1-4; D may be TRBD1 (6 bases). The CDR3 is 14 residues long. In germline, CDR1 is SGHRS, CDR2 YFSETQ. Deletions cut 4 bases from V and 5 bases from J, with 12 bases between. The CDR3 here is CASSQSTGNEKLFF. CDR3 bases: TGCGCCAGCAGCCAGAGCACAGGGAATGAAAAACTGTTTTTT.

Comment on this clonotype: An end of the junction does not agree with germline; a read error may underlie this. V usage is TRBV28 and J usage is TRBJ2-5, with no clear D. This CDR3 is 12 amino acids long. CDR1 and CDR2 (germline): MDHEN, SYDVKM. CDR3 protein: CAGSLTHFQTYF. For the CDR3, the DNA is TGTGCCGGCAGTTTAACTCATTTCCAGACGTACTTC.

In its sample, this clonotype was seen once. It is unclear where the CDR3 begins or ends on the DNA, so no DNA is shown, and the CDR3 is as TCRdb lists it. The chain joins TRBV7-8 to TRBJ2-6; the DNA was not used to check the table's D call, TRBD2. The length of the CDR3 is 20 amino acids, counting both ends. Per germline, CDR1 SGHVS and CDR2 FQNEAQ. The CDR3 region is CASSLVGSGATGSGANVRTF.

The rearrangement links TRBV25-1 to TRBJ2-7; D is possibly TRBD1 or TRBD2 (6 bases each). The J call is in doubt because the DNA end fits TRBJ2-5 better. Germline V gene sequence: CDR1 MGHDK, CDR2 SYGVNS. This CDR3 is built from 14 residues. The CDR3: CASRDYRARETQYF. The CDR3 region has the DNA TGTGCCAGCAGGGACTACAGGGCTCGCGAGACCCAGTACTTC.

V usage is TRBV7-9 and J usage is TRBJ2-1; 8 positions match TRBD1. Looked up from germline, CDR1 is SEHNR and CDR2 is FQNEAQ (reference sequence). V shed 5 bases and J 2 bases; nucleotides not matched to a gene: 5. This CDR3 comprises 15 residues. In DNA, the CDR3 is TGTGCCAGCAGCACCCGGACAGGGACCTACAATGAGCAGTTCTTC. This sequence encodes CASSTRTGTYNEQFF. Based on the CDR3 plus reference TRBV7-9 and TRBJ2-1, the full variable domain is DTGVSQNPRHKITKRGQNVTFRCDPISEHNRLYWYRQTLGQGPEFLTYFQNEAQLEKSRLLSDRFSAERPKGSFSTLEIQRTEQGDSAMYLCASSTRTGTYNEQFFGPGTRLTVL.

The rearrangement uses TRBV6-2 or TRBV6-3 and TRBJ2-2; D may be TRBD2 (7 bases). This CDR3 contains 16 residues. V was clipped by 2 bases and J by 5 bases, with 15 bases between them. Germline V gives CDR1 MNHEY, CDR2 SVGEGT. The CDR3 protein is CASSYRRGPGTGELFF. The CDR3 DNA is TGTGCCAGCAGTTACCGGCGGGGGCCGGGAACCGGGGAGCTGTTTTTT.

This clonotype has a single count. A read error may produce the germline difference seen at one junction end. The rearrangement links TRBV7-9 to TRBJ1-6; perhaps TRBD1 as D (5 bases). Germline CDR1 reads SEHNR; CDR2 reads FQNEAQ (reference sequence). The CDR3 runs 16 residues. The CDR3 DNA reads as TGTGCCGGCAGCTCGGACGCGGGGAACAGGAATTCACCCCTCCACTTT. This translates into CAGSSDAGNRNSPLHF.

The chain links TRBV9 to TRBJ2-3; D tentatively fits TRBD1 or TRBD2 (5 bases each). Per germline, CDR1 SGDLS and CDR2 YYNGEE. CDR3 length equals 15 residues. V was cut by 4 bases and J by 5 bases, with 17 bases left in between. CDR3 sequence (DNA): TGTGCCAGCAGCCCCTCAGGGACGGGTGAAGATACGCAGTATTTT. As protein: CASSPSGTGEDTQYF.

The chain has TRBV4-1 and TRBJ2-5; D unresolved. This CDR3 is 14 amino acids long. Germline V gene sequence: CDR1 MGHRA, CDR2 YSYEKL. V lost 1 base, J lost 3 bases, and 9 bases lay in between. The CDR3 loop is CASSQVGQEETQYF. The CDR3 DNA sequence: TGCGCCAGCAGCCAAGTCGGGCAGGAAGAGACCCAGTACTTC.

In this sample, this clonotype turned up a few times. The chain links TRBV20-1 to TRBJ2-7, with 7 positions matching TRBD1. There are 14 residues in the CDR3. The ends lost 6 bases at V and 2 bases at J; junction bases unmatched: 10. Germline CDR1 and CDR2: DFQATT and SNEGSKA (reference sequence). CDR3 region: CSARRQGVAYEQYF. CDR3 sequence (DNA): TGCAGTGCCCGCCGACAGGGTGTAGCCTACGAGCAGTACTTC.

This clonotype occurred once. The chain recombines TRBV6-5 with TRBJ2-3; weak D call: TRBD1 (6 bases). The V gene's germline CDR1 is MNHEY and CDR2 SVGAGI. The ends were cut back, 5 bases at V and 3 bases at J, with 15 bases in the middle. The CDR3 consists of 15 residues. CDR3 sequence: CASSKGGAQTDTQYF. The CDR3 DNA follows: TGTGCCAGCAGTAAAGGGGGAGCCCAGACAGATACGCAGTATTTT.